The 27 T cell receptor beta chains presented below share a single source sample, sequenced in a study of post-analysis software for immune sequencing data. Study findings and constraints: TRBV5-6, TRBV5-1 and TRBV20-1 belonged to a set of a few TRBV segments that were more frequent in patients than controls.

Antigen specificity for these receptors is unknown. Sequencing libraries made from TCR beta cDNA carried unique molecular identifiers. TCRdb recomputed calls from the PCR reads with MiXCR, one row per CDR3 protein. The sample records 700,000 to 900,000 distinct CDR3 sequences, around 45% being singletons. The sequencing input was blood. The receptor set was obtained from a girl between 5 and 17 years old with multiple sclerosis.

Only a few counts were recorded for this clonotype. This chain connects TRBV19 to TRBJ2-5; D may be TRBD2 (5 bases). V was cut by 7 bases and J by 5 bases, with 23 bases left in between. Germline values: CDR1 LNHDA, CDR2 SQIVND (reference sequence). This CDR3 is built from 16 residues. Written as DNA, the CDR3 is TGTGCCAGTAAGAGGGTTGGGCGGCCAACTGGGGAGACCCAGTACTTC. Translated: CASKRVGRPTGETQYF.

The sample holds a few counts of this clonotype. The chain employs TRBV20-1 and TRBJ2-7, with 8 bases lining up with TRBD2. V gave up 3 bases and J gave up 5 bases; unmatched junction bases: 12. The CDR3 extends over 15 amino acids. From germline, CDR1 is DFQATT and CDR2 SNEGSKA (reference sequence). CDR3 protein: CSASSVLAGNNEQYF. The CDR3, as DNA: TGCAGTGCTAGTTCGGTGCTAGCGGGTAACAACGAGCAGTACTTC.

CDR3 sequence (DNA): TGTGCCAGCAGCAACTCACAGGGGTACTACGAGCAGTACTTC. Its protein is CASSNSQGYYEQYF. The chain recombines TRBV7-2 with TRBJ2-7, with TRBD1 identical over 7 bases. V shed 5 bases and J 3 bases; nucleotides not matched to a gene: 7. Germline V gene data show CDR1 as SGHTA and CDR2 as FQGNSA. This CDR3 is 14 amino acids long.

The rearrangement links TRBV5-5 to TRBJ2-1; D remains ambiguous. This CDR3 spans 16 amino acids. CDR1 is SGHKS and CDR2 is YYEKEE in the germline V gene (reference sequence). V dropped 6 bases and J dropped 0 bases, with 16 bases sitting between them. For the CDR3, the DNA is TGTGCCAGCACCAACGTACCATCCATCTCCTACAATGAGCAGTTCTTC. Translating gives CASTNVPSISYNEQFF.

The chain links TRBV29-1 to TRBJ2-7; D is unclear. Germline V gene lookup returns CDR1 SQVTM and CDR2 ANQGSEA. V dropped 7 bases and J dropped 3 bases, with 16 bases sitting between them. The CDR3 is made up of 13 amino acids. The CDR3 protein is CSARDTVLYEQYF. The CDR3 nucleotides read TGCAGCGCCAGAGATACAGTGCTCTACGAGCAGTACTTC.

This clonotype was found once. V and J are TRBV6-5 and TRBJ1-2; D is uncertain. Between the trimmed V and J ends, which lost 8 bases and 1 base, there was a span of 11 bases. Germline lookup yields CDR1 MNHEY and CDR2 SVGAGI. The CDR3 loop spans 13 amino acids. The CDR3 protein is CASLQGDNYGYTF. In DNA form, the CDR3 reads TGTGCCAGCCTGCAAGGCGATAACTATGGCTACACCTTC.

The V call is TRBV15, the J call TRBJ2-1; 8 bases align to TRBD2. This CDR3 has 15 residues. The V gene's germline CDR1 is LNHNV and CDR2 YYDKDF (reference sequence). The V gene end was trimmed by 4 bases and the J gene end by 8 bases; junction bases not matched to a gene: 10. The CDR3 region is CATSTLAERDYEQFF. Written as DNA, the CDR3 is TGTGCCACCAGCACACTAGCGGAGAGGGACTATGAGCAGTTCTTC.

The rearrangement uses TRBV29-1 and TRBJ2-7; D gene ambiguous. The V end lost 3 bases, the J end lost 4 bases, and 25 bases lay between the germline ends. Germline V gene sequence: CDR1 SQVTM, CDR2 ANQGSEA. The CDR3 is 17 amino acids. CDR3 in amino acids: CSVDEPGEGRSKYEQYF. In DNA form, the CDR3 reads TGCAGCGTTGACGAACCCGGCGAAGGGCGGAGCAAATACGAGCAGTACTTC.

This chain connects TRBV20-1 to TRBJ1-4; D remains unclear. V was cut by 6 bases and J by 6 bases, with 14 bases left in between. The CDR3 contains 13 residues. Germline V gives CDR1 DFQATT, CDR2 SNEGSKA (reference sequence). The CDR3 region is CSALGGRDEKLFF. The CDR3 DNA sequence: TGCAGTGCCCTGGGAGGGCGAGATGAAAAACTGTTTTTT.

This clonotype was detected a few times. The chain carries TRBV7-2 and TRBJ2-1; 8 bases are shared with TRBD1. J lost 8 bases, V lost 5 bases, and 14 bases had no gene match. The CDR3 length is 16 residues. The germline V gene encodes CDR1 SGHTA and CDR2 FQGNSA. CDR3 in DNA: TGTGCCAGCAGCCCCTATCTCGGGACAGGCAGTTATGAGCAGTTCTTC. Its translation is CASSPYLGTGSYEQFF.

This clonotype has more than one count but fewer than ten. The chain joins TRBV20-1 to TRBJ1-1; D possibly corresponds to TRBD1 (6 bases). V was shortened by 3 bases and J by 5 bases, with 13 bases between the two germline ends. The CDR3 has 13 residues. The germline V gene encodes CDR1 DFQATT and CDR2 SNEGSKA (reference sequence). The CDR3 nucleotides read TGCAGTGCTAGCGGGCAGGGGTTGACTGAAGCTTTCTTT. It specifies CSASGQGLTEAFF.

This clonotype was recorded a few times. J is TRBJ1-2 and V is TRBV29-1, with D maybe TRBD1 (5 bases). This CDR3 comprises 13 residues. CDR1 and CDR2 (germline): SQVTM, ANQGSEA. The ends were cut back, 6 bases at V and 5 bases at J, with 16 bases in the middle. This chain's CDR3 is CSVLNMGGYGYTF. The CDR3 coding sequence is TGCAGCGTCCTAAACATGGGGGGTTATGGCTACACCTTC.

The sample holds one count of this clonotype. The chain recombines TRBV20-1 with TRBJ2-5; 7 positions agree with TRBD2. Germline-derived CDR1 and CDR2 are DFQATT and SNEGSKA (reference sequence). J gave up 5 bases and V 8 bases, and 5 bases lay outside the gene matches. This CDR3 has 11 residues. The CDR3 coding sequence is TGCAGTATGCGGGAGTGGGAGACCCAGTACTTC. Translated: CSMREWETQYF.

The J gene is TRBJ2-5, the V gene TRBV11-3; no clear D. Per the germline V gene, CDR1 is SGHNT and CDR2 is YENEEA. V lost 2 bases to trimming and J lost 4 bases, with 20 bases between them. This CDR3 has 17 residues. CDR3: CASSLYPQVAVGETQYF. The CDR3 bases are TGTGCCAGCAGCTTATACCCCCAGGTTGCGGTCGGAGAGACCCAGTACTTC.

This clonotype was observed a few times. The CDR3 bases are TGTGCCAGCAGCCGGGTGCCTAATGAAAAACTGTTTTTT. Amino acid sequence: CASSRVPNEKLFF. The V and J genes are TRBV21-1 and TRBJ1-4. TRBV21-1 is a documented pseudogene. This CDR3 has 13 residues.

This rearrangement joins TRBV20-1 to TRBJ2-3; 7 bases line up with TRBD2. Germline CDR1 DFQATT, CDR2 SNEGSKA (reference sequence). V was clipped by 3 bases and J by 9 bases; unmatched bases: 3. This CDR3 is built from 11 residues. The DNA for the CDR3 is TGCAGTGCTAGGGAGGGAGGGACGCAGTATTTT. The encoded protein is CSAREGGTQYF.

DNA for the CDR3: TGTGCCAGCAGTTCGACAGGGAACCACGAGCAGTACTTC. It translates to CASSSTGNHEQYF. This rearrangement joins TRBV6-1 to TRBJ2-4; TRBD1 matches 7 bases. The end of the DNA is better explained by TRBJ2-7, so the J call may be wrong. Germline CDR1 MNHNS, CDR2 SASEGT. The CDR3 spans 13 residues.

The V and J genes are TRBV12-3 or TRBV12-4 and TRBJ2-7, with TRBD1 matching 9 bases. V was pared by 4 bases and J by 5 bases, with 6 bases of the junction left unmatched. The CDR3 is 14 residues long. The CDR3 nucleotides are TGTGCCAGCAGTTCGGGACAGGGTTCCCACGAGCAGTACTTC. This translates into CASSSGQGSHEQYF.

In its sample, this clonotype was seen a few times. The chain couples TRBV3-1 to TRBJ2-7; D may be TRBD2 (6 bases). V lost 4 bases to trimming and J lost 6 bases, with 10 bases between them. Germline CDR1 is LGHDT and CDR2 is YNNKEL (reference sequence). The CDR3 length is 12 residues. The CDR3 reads CASSPRRGEQYF. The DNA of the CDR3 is TGTGCCAGCAGCCCACGGAGGGGCGAGCAGTACTTC.

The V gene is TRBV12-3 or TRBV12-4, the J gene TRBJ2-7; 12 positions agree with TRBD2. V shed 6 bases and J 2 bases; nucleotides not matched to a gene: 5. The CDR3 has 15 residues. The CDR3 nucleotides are TGTGCCAGCAGCCCGACTAGCGGGGGAACCTACGAGCAGTACTTC. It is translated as CASSPTSGGTYEQYF.

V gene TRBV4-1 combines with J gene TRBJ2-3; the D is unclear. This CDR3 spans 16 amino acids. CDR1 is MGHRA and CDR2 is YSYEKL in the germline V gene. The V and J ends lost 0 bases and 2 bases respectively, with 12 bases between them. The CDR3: CASSQDAASVTDTQYF. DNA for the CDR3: TGCGCCAGCAGCCAAGACGCGGCCAGCGTCACAGATACGCAGTATTTT.

The CDR3 loop is CASSPKLAGEYNEQFF. The CDR3, as DNA: TGCGCCAGCAGCCCCAAACTAGCGGGGGAATATAATGAGCAGTTCTTC. The gene calls are TRBV5-1 and TRBJ2-1, with 11 bases identical to TRBD2. After removal of 4 bases from V and 7 bases from J, the junction contained 10 bases not matched to a gene. The CDR3 is 16 residues long. Germline lookup yields CDR1 SGHRS and CDR2 YFSETQ.

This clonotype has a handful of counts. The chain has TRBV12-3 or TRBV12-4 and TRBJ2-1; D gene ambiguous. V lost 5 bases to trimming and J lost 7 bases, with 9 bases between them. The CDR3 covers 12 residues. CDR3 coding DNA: TGTGCCAGCAGTGGTCCGAGGAATGAGCAGTTCTTC. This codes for CASSGPRNEQFF.

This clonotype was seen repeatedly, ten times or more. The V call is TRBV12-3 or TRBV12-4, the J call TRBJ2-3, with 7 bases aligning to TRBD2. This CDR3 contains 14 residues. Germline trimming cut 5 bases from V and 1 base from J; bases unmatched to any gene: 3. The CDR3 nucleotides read TGTGCCAGCAGTGCCAGCGGGGGCACAGATACGCAGTATTTT. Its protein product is CASSASGGTDTQYF.

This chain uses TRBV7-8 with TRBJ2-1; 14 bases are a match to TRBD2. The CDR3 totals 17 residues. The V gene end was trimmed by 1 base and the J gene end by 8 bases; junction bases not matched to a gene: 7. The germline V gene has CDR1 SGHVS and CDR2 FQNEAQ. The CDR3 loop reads CASSLVGTSGSRDEQFF. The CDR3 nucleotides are TGTGCCAGCAGCTTAGTAGGGACTAGCGGGAGTCGTGATGAGCAGTTCTTC.

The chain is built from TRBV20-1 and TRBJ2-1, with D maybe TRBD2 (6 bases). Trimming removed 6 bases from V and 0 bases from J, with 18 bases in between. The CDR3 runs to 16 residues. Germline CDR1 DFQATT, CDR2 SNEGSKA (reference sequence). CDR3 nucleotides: TGCAGTGCCTCGGACGGGAGAGCCAACTCCTACAATGAGCAGTTCTTC. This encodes CSASDGRANSYNEQFF.

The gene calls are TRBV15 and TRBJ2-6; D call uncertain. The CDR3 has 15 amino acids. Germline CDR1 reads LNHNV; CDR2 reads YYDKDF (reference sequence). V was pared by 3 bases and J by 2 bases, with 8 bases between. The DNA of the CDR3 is TGTGCCACCAGCAGTTTAAAGACTGGGGCCAACGTCCTGACTTTC. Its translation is CATSSLKTGANVLTF.